Described below is a single T cell receptor (beta chain) sequence and its context. Antigen: not known. The entry originates in a study of blood T cells in healthy people across ages. Study-level background: The capture of about one barcoded beta molecule per two T cells was achieved by template switching.

Roughly 10 milliliters of peripheral blood were drawn from each donor into EDTA-treated tubes. Germline loops: CDR1 DFQATT, CDR2 SNEGSKA (reference sequence). The CDR3 totals 13 residues. V was cut by 6 bases and J by 13 bases, with 22 bases left in between. Findings and caveats of the study: Comparison with aged donors showed that long-lived donors had more naive CD4+ cells and higher diversity.

Then a second PCR, running roughly 7 to 12 cycles, was carried out with a sample-barcoded 5' primer and a J-beta primer mix. Every cDNA molecule bore a tag from a template-switch adaptor containing 12 random nucleotides. In TCRdb, the 5' RACE reads were re-called with MiXCR into one record per CDR3 protein. Of about 1.7 million distinct CDR3 sequences listed, over 25% are singletons. Sequencing was carried out using blood. The receptor comes from a woman aged 25 to 45 in good health. The chain links TRBV20-1 to TRBJ2-4; possible D gene TRBD1, 6 bases. Here the CDR3 DNA reads TGCAGTGCCGGATTACAGGGAGCCAATGAGCAGTACTTC. Translated: CSAGLQGANEQYF.